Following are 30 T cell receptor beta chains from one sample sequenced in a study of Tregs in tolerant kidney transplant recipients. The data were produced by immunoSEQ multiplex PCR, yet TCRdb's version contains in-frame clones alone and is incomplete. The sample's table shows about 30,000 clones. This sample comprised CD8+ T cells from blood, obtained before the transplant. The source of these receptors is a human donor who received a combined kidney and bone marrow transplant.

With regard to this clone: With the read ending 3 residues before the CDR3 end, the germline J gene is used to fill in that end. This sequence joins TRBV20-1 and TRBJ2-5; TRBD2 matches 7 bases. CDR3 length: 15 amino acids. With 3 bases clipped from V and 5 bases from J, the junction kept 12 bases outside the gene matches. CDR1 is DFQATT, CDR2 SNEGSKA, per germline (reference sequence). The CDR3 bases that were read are TGCAGTGCTAGTAATCGGACTAGTCGATCCGAGACC. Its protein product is CSASNRTSRSET. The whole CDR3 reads CSASNRTSRSETQYF.

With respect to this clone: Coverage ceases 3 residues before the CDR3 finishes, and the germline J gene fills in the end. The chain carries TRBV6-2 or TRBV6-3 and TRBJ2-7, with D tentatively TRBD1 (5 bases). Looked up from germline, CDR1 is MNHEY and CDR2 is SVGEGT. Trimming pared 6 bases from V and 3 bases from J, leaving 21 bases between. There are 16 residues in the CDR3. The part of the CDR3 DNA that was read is TGTGCCAGCAGCTCCAGCAGCAGGGAAAAATACTACGAG. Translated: CASSSSSREKYYE. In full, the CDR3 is CASSSSSREKYYEQYF.

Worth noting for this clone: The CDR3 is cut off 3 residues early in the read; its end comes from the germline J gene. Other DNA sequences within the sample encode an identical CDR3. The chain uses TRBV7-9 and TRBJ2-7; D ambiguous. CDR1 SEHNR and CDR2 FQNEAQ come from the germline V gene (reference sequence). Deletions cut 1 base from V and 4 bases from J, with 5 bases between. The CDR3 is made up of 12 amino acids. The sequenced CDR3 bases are TGTGCCAGCAGCTTAGGGGCGTACGAG. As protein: CASSLGAYE. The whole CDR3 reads CASSLGAYEQYF.

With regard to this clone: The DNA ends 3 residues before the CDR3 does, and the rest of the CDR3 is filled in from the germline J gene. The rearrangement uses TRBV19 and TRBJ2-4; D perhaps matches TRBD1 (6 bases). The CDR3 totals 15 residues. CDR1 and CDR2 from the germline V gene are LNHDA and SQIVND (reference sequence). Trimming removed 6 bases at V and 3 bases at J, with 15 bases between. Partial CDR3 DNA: TGTGCCAGTAGCGGCAACAGGGTAGTCAAAAACATT. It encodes CASSGNRVVKNI. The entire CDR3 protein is CASSGNRVVKNIQYF.

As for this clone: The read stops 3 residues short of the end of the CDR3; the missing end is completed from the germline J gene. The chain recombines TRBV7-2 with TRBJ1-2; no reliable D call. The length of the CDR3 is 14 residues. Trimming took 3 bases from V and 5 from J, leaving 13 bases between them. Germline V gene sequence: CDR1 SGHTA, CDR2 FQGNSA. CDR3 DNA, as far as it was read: TGTGCCAGCAGCTTGATAAGCTCTCCTTATGGC. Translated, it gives CASSLISSPYG. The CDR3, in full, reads CASSLISSPYGYTF.

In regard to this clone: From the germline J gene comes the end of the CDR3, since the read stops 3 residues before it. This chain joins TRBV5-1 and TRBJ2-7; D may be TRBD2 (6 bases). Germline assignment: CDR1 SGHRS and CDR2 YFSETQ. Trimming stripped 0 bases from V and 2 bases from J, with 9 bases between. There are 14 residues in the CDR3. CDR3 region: CASSLDLATYEQYF. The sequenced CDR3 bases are TGCGCCAGCAGCTTGGATCTAGCGACCTACGAG.

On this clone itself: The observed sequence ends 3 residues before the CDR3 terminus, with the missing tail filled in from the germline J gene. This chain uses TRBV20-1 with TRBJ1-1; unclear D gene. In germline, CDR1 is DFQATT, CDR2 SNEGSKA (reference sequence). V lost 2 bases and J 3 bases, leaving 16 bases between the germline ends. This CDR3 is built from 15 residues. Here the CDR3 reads CSARRTIGSDTEAFF. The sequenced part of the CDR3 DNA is TGCAGTGCTAGAAGAACGATCGGGTCGGACACTGAA.

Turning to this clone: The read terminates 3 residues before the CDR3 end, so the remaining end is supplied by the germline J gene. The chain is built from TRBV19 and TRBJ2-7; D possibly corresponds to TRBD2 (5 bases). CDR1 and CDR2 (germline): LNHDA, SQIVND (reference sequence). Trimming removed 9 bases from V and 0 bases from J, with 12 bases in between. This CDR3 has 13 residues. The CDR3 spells CASGLPDSYEQYF. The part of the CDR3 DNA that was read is TGTGCCAGCGGACTTCCCGACTCCTACGAG.

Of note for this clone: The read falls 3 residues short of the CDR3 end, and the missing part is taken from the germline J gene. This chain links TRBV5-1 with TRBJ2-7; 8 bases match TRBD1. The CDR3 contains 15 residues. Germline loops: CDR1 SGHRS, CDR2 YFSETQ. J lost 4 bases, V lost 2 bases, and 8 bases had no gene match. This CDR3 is CASSLGQGARYEQYF. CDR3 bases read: TGCGCCAGCAGCTTAGGCCAGGGGGCACGTTACGAG.

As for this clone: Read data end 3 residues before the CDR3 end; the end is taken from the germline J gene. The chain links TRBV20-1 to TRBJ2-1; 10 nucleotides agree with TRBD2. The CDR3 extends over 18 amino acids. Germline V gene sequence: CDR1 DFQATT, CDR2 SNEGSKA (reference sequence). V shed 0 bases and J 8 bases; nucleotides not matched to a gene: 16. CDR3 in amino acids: CSARDLTSGEPQRYEQFF. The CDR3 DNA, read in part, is TGCAGTGCTAGAGATTTAACTAGCGGGGAGCCCCAACGATATGAG.

CDR3 DNA, as far as it was read: TGTGCCAGCAGTCTAAGGACAGGGGGCCAAGAGACC. Its protein product is CASSLRTGGQET. The complete CDR3 reads CASSLRTGGQETQYF. This chain links TRBV7-9 with TRBJ2-5; 10 nucleotides match TRBD1. The sequence runs out 3 residues before the end of the CDR3; the remainder is reconstructed from the germline J gene. The germline V gene encodes CDR1 SEHNR and CDR2 FQNEAQ (reference sequence). J lost 1 base, V lost 6 bases, and 5 bases had no gene match. The CDR3 is 15 amino acids. Drawing the rest from reference TRBV7-9 and TRBJ2-5, the complete variable domain is DTGVSQNPRHKITKRGQNVTFRCDPISEHNRLYWYRQTLGQGPEFLTYFQNEAQLEKSRLLSDRFSAERPKGSFSTLEIQRTEQGDSAMYLCASSLRTGGQETQYFGPGTRLLVL.

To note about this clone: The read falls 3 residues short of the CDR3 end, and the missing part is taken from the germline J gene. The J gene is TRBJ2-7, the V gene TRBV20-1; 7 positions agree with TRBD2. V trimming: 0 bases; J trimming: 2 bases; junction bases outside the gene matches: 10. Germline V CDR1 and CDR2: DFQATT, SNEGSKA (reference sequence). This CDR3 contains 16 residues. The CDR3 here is CSARDPPGLTPYEQYF. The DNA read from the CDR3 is TGCAGTGCTAGAGATCCCCCGGGACTAACCCCCTACGAG.

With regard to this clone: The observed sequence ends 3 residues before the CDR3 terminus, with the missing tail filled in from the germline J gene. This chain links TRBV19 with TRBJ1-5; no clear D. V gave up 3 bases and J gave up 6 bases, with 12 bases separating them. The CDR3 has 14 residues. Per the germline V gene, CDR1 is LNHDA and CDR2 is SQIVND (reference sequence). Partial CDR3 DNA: TGTGCCAGTAGTATTTTCGTTTCTAGTCAGCCC. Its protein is CASSIFVSSQP. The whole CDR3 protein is CASSIFVSSQPQHF.

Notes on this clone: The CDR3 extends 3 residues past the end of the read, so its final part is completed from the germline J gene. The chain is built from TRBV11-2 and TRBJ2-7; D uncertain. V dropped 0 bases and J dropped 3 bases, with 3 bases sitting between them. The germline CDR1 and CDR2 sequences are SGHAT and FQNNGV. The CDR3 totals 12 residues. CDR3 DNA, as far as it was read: TGTGCCAGCAGCTTAGATAGCTACGAG. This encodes CASSLDSYE. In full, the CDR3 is CASSLDSYEQYF.

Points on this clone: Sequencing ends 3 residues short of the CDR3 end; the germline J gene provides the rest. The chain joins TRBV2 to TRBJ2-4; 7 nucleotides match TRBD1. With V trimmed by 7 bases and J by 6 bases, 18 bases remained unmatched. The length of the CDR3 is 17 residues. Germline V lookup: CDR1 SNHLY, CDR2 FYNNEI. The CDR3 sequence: CASIMLLPPGQTNIQYF. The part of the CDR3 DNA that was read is TGTGCCAGCATTATGCTTTTACCGCCGGGACAGACAAACATT.

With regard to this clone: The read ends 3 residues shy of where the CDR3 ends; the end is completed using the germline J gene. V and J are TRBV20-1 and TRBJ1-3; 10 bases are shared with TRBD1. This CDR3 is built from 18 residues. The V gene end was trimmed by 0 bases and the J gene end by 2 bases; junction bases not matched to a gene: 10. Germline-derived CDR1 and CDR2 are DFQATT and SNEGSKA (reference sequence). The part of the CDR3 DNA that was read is TGCAGTGCTAGAGATGTGGACAGGGGGTTCTTAGCTGGAAACACC. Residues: CSARDVDRGFLAGNT. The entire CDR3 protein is CSARDVDRGFLAGNTIYF.

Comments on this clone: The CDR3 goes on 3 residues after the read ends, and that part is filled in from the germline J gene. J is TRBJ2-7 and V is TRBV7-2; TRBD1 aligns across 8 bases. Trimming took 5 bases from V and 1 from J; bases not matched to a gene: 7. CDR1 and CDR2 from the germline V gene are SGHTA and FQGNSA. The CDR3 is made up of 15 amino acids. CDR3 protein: CASSNPGTGSYEQYF. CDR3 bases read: TGTGCCAGCAGCAACCCCGGGACAGGTTCCTACGAG.

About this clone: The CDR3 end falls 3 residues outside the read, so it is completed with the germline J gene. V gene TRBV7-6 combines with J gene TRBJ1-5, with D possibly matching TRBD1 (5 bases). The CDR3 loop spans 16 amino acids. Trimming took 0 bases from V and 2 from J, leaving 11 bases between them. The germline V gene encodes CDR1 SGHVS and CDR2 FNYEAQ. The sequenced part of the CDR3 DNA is TGTGCCAGCAGCTTAGCGCCCAGGGTAGGCAATCAGCCC. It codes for CASSLAPRVGNQP. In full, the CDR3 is CASSLAPRVGNQPQHF.

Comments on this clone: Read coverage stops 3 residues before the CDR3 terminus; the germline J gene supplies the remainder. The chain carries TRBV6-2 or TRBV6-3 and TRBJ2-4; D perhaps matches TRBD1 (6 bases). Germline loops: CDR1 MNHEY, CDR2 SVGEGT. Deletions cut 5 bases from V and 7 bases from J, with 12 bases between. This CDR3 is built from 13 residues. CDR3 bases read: TGTGCCAGCAGTCTTGGAAGGGGGAACATT. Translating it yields CASSLGRGNI. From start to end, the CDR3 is CASSLGRGNIQYF.

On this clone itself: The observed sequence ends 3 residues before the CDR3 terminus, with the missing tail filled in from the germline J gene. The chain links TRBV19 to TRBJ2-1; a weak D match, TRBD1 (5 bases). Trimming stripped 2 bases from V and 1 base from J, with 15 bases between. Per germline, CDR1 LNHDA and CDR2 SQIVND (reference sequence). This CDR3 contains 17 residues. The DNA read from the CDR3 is TGTGCCAGTAGTATAATCTCGGGCAGGGAATCCTACAATGAG. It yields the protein CASSIISGRESYNE. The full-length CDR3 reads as CASSIISGRESYNEQFF.

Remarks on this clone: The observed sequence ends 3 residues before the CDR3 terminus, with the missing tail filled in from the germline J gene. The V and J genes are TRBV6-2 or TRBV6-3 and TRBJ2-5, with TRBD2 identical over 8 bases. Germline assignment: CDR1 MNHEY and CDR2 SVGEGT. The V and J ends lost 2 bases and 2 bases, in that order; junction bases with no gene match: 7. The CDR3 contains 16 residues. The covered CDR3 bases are TGTGCCAGCAGTTACGGTAGCGGGATGGTACAAGAGACC. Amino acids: CASSYGSGMVQET. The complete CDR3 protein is CASSYGSGMVQETQYF.

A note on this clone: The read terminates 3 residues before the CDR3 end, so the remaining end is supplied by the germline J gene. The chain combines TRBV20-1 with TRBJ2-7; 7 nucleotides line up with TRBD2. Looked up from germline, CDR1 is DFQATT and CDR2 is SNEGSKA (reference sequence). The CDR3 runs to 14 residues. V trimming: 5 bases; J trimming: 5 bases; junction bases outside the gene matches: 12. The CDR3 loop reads CSAETSWEGDEQYF. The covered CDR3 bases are TGCAGTGCTGAGACTAGCTGGGAGGGAGACGAG.

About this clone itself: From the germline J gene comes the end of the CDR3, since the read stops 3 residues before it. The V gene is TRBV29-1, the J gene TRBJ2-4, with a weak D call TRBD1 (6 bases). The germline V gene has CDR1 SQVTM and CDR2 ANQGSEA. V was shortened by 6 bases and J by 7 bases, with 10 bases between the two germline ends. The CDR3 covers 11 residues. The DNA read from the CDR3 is TGCAGCGTCCGGACAGACAACATT. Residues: CSVRTDNI. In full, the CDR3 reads CSVRTDNIQYF.

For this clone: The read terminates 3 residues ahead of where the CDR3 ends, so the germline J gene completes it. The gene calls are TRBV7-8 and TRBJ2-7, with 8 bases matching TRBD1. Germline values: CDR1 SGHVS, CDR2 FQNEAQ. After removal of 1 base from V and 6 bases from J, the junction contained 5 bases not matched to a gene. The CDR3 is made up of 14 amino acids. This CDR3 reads CASSLEYRGFEQYF. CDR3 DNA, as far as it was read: TGTGCCAGCAGCTTAGAATACAGGGGGTTCGAG.

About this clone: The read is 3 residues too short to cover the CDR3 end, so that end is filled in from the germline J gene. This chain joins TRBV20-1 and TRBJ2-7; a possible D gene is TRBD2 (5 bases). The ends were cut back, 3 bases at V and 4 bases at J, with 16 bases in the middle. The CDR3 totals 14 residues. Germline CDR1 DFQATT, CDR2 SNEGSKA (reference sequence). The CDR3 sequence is CSARGGLLPYEQYF. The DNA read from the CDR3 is TGCAGTGCTAGGGGCGGGCTCCTTCCTTACGAG.

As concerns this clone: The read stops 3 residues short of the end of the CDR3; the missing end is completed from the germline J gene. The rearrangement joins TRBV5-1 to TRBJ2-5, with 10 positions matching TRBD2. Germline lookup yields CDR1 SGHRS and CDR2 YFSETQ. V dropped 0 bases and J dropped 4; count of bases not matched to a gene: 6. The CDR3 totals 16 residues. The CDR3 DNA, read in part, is TGCGCCAGCAGCTTGGATCTAGCGGGAGTCGGAGAGACC. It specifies CASSLDLAGVGET. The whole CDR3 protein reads CASSLDLAGVGETQYF.

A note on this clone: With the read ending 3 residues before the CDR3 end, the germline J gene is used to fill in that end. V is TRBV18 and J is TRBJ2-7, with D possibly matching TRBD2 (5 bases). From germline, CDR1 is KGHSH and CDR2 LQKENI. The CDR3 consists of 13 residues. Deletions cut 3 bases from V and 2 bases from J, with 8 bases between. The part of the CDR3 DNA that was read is TGTGCCAGCTCACCCGAAGCGGCCTACGAG. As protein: CASSPEAAYE. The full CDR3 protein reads CASSPEAAYEQYF.

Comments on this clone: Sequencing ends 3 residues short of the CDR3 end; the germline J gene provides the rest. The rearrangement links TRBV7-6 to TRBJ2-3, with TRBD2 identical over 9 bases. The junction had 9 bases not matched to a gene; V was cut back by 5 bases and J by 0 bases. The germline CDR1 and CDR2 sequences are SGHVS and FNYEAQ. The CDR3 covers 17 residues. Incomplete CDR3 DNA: TGTGCCAGCAGCCCCCGGGGTAGCGGGAGTAGCACAGATACG. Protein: CASSPRGSGSSTDT. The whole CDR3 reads CASSPRGSGSSTDTQYF.

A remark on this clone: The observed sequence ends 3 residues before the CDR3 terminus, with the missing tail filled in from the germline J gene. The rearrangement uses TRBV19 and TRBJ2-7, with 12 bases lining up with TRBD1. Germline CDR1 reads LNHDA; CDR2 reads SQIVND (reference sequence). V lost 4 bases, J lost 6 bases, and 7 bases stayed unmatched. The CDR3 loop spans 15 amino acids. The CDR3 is CASSRWDRGPGEQYF. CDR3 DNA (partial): TGTGCCAGTAGTAGGTGGGACAGGGGGCCTGGCGAG. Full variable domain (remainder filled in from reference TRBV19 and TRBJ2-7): DGGITQSPKYLFRKEGQNVTLSCEQNLNHDAMYWYRQDPGQGLRLIYYSQIVNDFQKGDIAEGYSVSREKKESFPLTVTSAQKNPTAFYLCASSRWDRGPGEQYFGPGTRLTVT.

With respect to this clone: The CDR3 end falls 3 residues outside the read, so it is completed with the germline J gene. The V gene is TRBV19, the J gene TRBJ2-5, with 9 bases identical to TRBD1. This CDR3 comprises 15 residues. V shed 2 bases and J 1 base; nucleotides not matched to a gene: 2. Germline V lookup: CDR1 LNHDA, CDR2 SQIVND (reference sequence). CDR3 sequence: CASSIMTGGQETQYF. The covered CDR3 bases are TGTGCCAGTAGTATAATGACAGGGGGCCAAGAGACC. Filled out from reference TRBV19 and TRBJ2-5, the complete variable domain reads DGGITQSPKYLFRKEGQNVTLSCEQNLNHDAMYWYRQDPGQGLRLIYYSQIVNDFQKGDIAEGYSVSREKKESFPLTVTSAQKNPTAFYLCASSIMTGGQETQYFGPGTRLLVL.